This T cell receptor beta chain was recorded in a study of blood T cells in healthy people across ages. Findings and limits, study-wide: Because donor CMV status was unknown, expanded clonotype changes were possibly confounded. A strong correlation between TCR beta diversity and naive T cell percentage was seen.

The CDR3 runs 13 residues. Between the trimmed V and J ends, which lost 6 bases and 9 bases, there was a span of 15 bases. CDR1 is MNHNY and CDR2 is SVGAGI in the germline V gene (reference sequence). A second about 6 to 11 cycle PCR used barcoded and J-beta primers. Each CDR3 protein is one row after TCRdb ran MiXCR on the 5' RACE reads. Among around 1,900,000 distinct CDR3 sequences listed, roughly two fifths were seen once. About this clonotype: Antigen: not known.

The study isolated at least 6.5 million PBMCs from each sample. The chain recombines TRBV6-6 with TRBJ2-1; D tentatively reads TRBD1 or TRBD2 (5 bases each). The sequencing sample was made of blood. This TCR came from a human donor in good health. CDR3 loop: CASSLGPSTEQFF. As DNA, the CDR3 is TGTGCCAGCAGCCTGGGACCAAGCACTGAGCAGTTCTTC.